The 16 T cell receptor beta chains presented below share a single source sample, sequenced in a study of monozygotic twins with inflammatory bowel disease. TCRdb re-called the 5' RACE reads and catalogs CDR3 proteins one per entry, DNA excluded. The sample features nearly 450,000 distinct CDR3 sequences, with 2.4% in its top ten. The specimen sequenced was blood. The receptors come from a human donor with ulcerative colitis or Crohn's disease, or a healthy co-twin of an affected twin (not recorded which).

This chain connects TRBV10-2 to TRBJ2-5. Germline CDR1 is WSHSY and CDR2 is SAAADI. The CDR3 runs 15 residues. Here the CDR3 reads CASSDWLYQQETQYF.

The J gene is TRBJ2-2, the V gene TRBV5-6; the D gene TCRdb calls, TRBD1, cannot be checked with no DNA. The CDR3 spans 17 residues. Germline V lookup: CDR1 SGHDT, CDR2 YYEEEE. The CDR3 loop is CASSPQGRYTNTGELFF. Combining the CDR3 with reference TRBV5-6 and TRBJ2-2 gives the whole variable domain DAGVTQSPTHLIKTRGQQVTLRCSPKSGHDTVSWYQQALGQGPQFIFQYYEEEERQRGNFPDRFSGHQFPNYSSELNVNALLLGDSALYLCASSPQGRYTNTGELFFGEGSRLTVL.

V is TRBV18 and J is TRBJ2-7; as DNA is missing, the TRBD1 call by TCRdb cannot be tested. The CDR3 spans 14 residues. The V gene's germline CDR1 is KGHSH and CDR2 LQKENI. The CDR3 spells CASSLHKGPYEQYF.

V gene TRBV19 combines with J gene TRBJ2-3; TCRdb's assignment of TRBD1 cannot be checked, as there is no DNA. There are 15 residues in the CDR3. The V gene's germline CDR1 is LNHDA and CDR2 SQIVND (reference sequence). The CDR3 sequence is CASTLTGRSADTQYF.

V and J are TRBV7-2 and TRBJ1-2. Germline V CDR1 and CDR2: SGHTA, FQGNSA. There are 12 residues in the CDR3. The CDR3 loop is CASSPDGIGYTF. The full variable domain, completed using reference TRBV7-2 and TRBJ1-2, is GAGVSQSPSNKVTEKGKDVELRCDPISGHTALYWYRQSLGQGLEFLIYFQGNSAPDKSGLPSDRFSAERTGGSVSTLTIQRTQQEDSAVYLCASSPDGIGYTFGSGTRLTVV.

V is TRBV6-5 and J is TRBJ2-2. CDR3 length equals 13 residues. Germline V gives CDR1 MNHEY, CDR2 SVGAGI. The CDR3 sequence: CASSYVGTGELFF.

CDR3 residues: CATSRTGGAQDTEAFF. The gene calls are TRBV11-2 and TRBJ1-1; no DNA is available, so the TRBD1 call from TCRdb remains unchecked. This CDR3 spans 16 amino acids. The germline CDR1 and CDR2 sequences are SGHAT and FQNNGV.

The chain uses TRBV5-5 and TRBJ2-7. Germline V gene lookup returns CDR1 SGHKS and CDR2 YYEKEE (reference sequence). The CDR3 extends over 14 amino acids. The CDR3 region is CASSPMTRTYEQYF.

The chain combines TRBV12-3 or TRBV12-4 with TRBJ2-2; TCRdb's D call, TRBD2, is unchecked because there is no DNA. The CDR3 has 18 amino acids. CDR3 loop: CASSSTAGLSRNTGELFF.

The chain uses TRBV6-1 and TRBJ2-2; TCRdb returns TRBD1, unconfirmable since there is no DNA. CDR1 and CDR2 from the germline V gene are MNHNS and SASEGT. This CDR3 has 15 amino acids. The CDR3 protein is CASKIRGWVTGELFF.

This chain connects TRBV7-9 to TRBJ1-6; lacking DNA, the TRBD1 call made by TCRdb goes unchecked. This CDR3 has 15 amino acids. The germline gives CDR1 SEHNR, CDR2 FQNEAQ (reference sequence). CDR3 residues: CASSSDDRGNSPLHF.

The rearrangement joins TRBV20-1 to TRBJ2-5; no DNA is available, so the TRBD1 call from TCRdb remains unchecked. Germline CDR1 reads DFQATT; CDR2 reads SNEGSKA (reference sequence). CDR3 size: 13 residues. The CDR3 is CSAREGAEETQYF.

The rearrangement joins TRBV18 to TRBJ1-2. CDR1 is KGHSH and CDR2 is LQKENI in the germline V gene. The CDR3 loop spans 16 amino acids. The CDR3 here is CASSPPRQGEDYGYTF. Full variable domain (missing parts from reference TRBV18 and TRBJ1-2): NAGVMQNPRHLVRRRGQEARLRCSPMKGHSHVYWYRQLPEEGLKFMVYLQKENIIDESGMPKERFSAEFPKEGPSILRIQQVVRGDSAAYFCASSPPRQGEDYGYTFGSGTRLTVV.

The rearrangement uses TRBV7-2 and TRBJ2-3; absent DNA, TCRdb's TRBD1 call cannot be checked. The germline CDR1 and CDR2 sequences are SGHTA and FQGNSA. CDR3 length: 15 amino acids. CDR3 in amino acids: CASSFLPGPSDTQYF.

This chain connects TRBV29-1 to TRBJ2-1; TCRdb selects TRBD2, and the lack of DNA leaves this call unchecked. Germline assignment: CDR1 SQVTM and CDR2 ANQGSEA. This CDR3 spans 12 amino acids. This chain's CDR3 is CSGKGLFNEQFF.

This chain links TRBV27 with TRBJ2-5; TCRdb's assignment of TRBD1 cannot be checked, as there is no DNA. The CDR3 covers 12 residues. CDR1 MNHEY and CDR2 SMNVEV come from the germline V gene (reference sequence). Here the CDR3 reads CASSLGGADQYF.